The present entry profiles one TCR beta chain with its context. The entry originates in a study of cytotoxic CD8 clonotypes in ibrutinib-treated CLL. CDR3 length: 14 amino acids. Germline CDR1 is MNHEY and CDR2 is SVGAGI. The V end lost 4 bases, the J end lost 4 bases, and 13 bases lay between the germline ends. Using immunoSEQ multiplex PCR, the repertoire was profiled, and TCRdb retains in-frame clones only, with some absent. Of 130,000 or so clones listed, 60% to 80% are singletons. The chain employs TRBV6-5 and TRBJ1-1; D perhaps matches TRBD1 (5 bases). Sequences were derived from PBMCs, sampled after 12 months of ibrutinib treatment. This clonotype was obtained from a human donor with chronic lymphocytic leukemia. The CDR3 loop is CASSSRGGGTEAFF. In nucleotides, the CDR3 is TGTGCCAGCAGTTCTAGGGGCGGGGGCACTGAAGCTTTCTTT.